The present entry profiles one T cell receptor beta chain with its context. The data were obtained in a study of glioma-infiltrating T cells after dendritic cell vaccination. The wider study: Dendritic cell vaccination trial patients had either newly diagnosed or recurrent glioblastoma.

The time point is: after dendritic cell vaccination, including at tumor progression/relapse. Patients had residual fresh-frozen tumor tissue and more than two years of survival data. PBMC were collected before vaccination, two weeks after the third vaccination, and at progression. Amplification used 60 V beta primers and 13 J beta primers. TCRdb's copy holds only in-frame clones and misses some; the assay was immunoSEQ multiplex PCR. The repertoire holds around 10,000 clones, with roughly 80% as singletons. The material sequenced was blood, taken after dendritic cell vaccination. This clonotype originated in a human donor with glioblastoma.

CDR3 sequence (DNA): TGCGCCAGCAGCGAGACAGGATTCATGGGAGAGACCCAGTACTTC. Amino acid sequence: CASSETGFMGETQYF. V usage is TRBV5-1 and J usage is TRBJ2-5, with D perhaps matching TRBD1 (6 bases). Trimming cost V 4 bases and J 4 bases, with 17 bases left between them. Germline CDR1 reads SGHRS; CDR2 reads YFSETQ. This CDR3 is built from 15 residues. Together with reference TRBV5-1 and TRBJ2-5, the CDR3 gives the full variable domain: KAGVTQTPRYLIKTRGQQVTLSCSPISGHRSVSWYQQTPGQGLQFLFEYFSETQRNKGNFPGRFSGRQFSNSRSEMNVSTLELGDSALYLCASSETGFMGETQYFGPGTRLLVL.